The rows below give T cell receptor beta chains drawn from one sample of a study of T cells after yellow fever vaccination. TCRdb re-called the 5' RACE reads with MiXCR, one entry per CDR3 protein. The sample comprises some 390,000 distinct CDR3 sequences, around 6.4% of which are singletons, and approximately 16% rests with the top ten. This sample comprised PBMCs, obtained 5 days after the yellow fever booster vaccination. Every receptor here comes from a man aged 25-45 years who received the YFV17D yellow fever vaccine. Each CDR3 is given with its conserved first and last residue. D genes are given only for firm matches. The size entry is marked missing in some rows and otherwise reads once, few, many or a size class.

V: TRBV28
size: many
J: TRBJ1-1
D: .
length: 12
CDR3: CASRDTMTEAFF
DNA: TGTGCCAGCAGGGATACCATGACTGAAGCTTTCTTT

V: TRBV9
size: .
J: TRBJ1-3
D: .
length: 15
CDR3: CASSADRYSGNTIYF
DNA: TGTGCCAGCAGCGCGGACAGATACTCTGGAAACACCATATATTTT

V: TRBV5-4
size: .
J: TRBJ2-7
D: TRBD2
length: 17
CDR3: CASSLMSPSGSFHEQYF
DNA: TGTGCCAGCAGCTTGATGTCTCCTAGCGGGAGTTTCCACGAGCAGTACTTC

V: TRBV27
size: .
J: TRBJ2-7
D: TRBD1
length: 13
CDR3: CASGLTGGYEQYF
DNA: TGTGCCAGCGGACTGACAGGGGGGTACGAGCAGTACTTC

V: TRBV29-1
size: .
J: TRBJ1-1
D: .
length: 14
CDR3: CSVQGRLGNTEAFF
DNA: TGCAGCGTGCAGGGGCGATTAGGGAACACTGAAGCTTTCTTT

V: TRBV7-2
size: many
J: TRBJ2-7
D: .
length: 15
CDR3: CASSFGGSKGYEQYF
DNA: TGTGCCAGCAGCTTCGGCGGATCCAAGGGTTACGAGCAGTACTTC

V: TRBV29-1
size: .
J: TRBJ1-2
D: TRBD1
length: 16
CDR3: CSAPPWTGPSNYGYTF
DNA: TGCAGTGCCCCCCCGTGGACAGGACCATCTAACTATGGCTACACCTTC

V: TRBV20-1
size: many
J: TRBJ2-1
D: .
length: 16
CDR3: CSARDGRGGGYNEQFF
DNA: TGCAGTGCTAGAGATGGGCGGGGAGGGGGGTACAATGAGCAGTTCTTC

V: TRBV7-9
size: few
J: TRBJ2-7
D: .
length: 11
CDR3: CASSLYGDQYF
DNA: TGTGCCAGCAGCTTATACGGGGATCAGTACTTC

V: TRBV6-5
size: few
J: TRBJ1-5
D: .
length: 13
CDR3: CASSYSRKQPQHF
DNA: TGTGCCAGCAGTTACTCTAGGAAGCAGCCCCAGCATTTT

V: TRBV5-1
size: few
J: TRBJ2-7
D: .
length: 13
CDR3: CASSSPPEYEQYF
DNA: TGCGCCAGCAGCTCCCCTCCGGAGTACGAGCAGTACTTC

V: TRBV6-5
size: .
J: TRBJ2-5
D: .
length: 15
CDR3: CASSYSSGGRETQYF
DNA: TGTGCCAGCAGTTACTCGAGTGGGGGGCGAGAGACCCAGTACTTC

V: TRBV25-1
size: many
J: TRBJ2-5
D: TRBD2
length: 17
CDR3: CASSESGSGRARETQYF
DNA: TGTGCCAGCAGTGAATCAGGTAGCGGGAGGGCCCGAGAGACCCAGTACTTC

V: TRBV9
size: few
J: TRBJ2-7
D: .
length: 15
CDR3: CASSVGAAHSYEQYF
DNA: TGTGCCAGCAGCGTAGGGGCAGCCCACTCCTACGAGCAGTACTTC

V: TRBV27
size: many
J: TRBJ2-5
D: .
length: 13
CDR3: CASSLLVRETQYF
DNA: TGTGCCAGCAGTTTATTAGTCAGGGAGACCCAGTACTTC

V: TRBV12-3/TRBV12-4
size: .
J: TRBJ1-1
D: .
length: 14
CDR3: CASSLESFATEAFF
DNA: TGTGCCAGCAGTTTAGAGAGCTTTGCCACTGAAGCTTTCTTT

V: TRBV20-1
size: .
J: TRBJ2-3
D: TRBD2
length: 16
CDR3: CSAKPWTSGSTDTQYF
DNA: TGCAGTGCTAAGCCCTGGACTAGCGGGAGCACAGATACGCAGTATTTT

V: TRBV19
size: many
J: TRBJ2-3
D: .
length: 14
CDR3: CASSRSKNTDTQYF
DNA: TGTGCCAGTAGTAGGTCAAAGAACACAGATACGCAGTATTTT

V: TRBV18
size: .
J: TRBJ2-2
D: .
length: 19
CDR3: CASRPLAGPRNRGSGELFF
DNA: TGTGCCAGCCGTCCTCTTGCGGGACCCCGGAACCGTGGTTCCGGGGAGCTGTTTTTT

V: TRBV29-1
size: few
J: TRBJ2-3
D: TRBD2
length: 13
CDR3: CSVAGLAGDTQYF
DNA: TGCAGCGTGGCGGGACTAGCGGGAGATACGCAGTATTTT

V: TRBV29-1
size: few
J: TRBJ2-1
D: TRBD2
length: 14
CDR3: CSVDIAGVRNEQFF
DNA: TGCAGCGTGGATATAGCGGGAGTAAGGAATGAGCAGTTCTTC

V: TRBV6-5
size: many
J: TRBJ1-1
D: TRBD1
length: 14
CDR3: CASSFRDRNTEAFF
DNA: TGTGCCAGCAGTTTCCGGGACAGGAACACTGAAGCTTTCTTT

V: TRBV4-2
size: many
J: TRBJ2-5
D: .
length: 15
CDR3: CASSQSRTTQETQYF
DNA: TGTGCCAGCAGCCAATCTCGGACGACCCAAGAGACCCAGTACTTC

V: TRBV20-1
size: few
J: TRBJ1-5
D: TRBD1
length: 13
CDR3: CTNRTGGDQPQHF
DNA: TGCACCAACCGGACAGGGGGCGATCAGCCCCAGCATTTT

V: TRBV4-3
size: .
J: TRBJ2-1
D: .
length: 16
CDR3: CASSPTGGQGYNEQFF
DNA: TGCGCCAGCAGCCCGACCGGGGGCCAGGGCTACAATGAGCAGTTCTTC

V: TRBV5-1
size: few
J: TRBJ2-1
D: .
length: 12
CDR3: CASMREGNEQFF
DNA: TGCGCCAGCATGCGAGAGGGCAATGAGCAGTTCTTC

V: TRBV5-5
size: few
J: TRBJ2-3
D: TRBD2
length: 15
CDR3: CASSLTGTSGDTQYF
DNA: TGTGCCAGCAGCTTAACCGGGACTAGCGGAGATACGCAGTATTTT

V: TRBV5-4
size: few
J: TRBJ2-1
D: .
length: 15
CDR3: CASSRVVGSYNEQFF
DNA: TGTGCCAGCAGCCGAGTCGTGGGCTCCTACAATGAGCAGTTCTTC

V: TRBV7-3
size: .
J: TRBJ2-3
D: TRBD2
length: 14
CDR3: CASSETSAADTQYF
DNA: TGTGCCAGCAGCGAGACTAGCGCAGCAGATACGCAGTATTTT

V: TRBV10-3
size: many
J: TRBJ2-7
D: .
length: 14
CDR3: CDISVGFGGYEQYF
DNA: TGTGACATCAGTGTGGGGTTTGGGGGATACGAGCAGTACTTC

V: TRBV6-1
size: .
J: TRBJ2-7
D: .
length: 14
CDR3: CASRQVRESYEQYF
DNA: TGTGCCAGCAGACAGGTTCGCGAATCCTACGAGCAGTACTTC

V: TRBV20-1
size: many
J: TRBJ2-1
D: TRBD2
length: 14
CDR3: CSLSGGGARNEQFF
DNA: TGCAGTCTCTCCGGGGGGGGGGCGCGAAATGAGCAGTTCTTC

V: TRBV7-9
size: many
J: TRBJ2-1
D: .
length: 16
CDR3: CATPRGFSGVDNEQFF
DNA: TGTGCCACCCCTAGAGGGTTTAGCGGTGTCGACAATGAGCAGTTCTTC

V: TRBV7-2
size: few
J: TRBJ2-3
D: .
length: 15
CDR3: CASSLSGPEADTQYF
DNA: TGTGCCAGCAGCTTAAGCGGCCCTGAGGCAGATACGCAGTATTTT

V: TRBV6-2/TRBV6-3
size: .
J: TRBJ2-5
D: .
length: 15
CDR3: CASSYSGLTQETQYF
DNA: TGTGCCAGCAGTTACTCAGGCCTGACCCAAGAGACCCAGTACTTC

V: TRBV24-1
size: few
J: TRBJ1-6
D: .
length: 15
CDR3: CATSDFRMVGSPLHF
DNA: TGTGCCACCAGTGATTTCCGGATGGTTGGTTCACCCCTCCACTTT

V: TRBV5-1
size: many
J: TRBJ2-5
D: .
length: 14
CDR3: CASSSPRDGETQYF
DNA: TGCGCCAGCAGCTCCCCACGGGATGGAGAGACCCAGTACTTC

V: TRBV5-6
size: few
J: TRBJ1-3
D: .
length: 14
CDR3: CASSFRKLRNTIYF
DNA: TGTGCCAGCAGCTTTCGAAAACTAAGAAACACCATATATTTT

V: TRBV20-1
size: few
J: TRBJ2-3
D: .
length: 16
CDR3: CSAYPRRRELGDTQYF
DNA: TGCAGTGCTTACCCCCGGCGGCGGGAACTGGGAGATACGCAGTATTTT